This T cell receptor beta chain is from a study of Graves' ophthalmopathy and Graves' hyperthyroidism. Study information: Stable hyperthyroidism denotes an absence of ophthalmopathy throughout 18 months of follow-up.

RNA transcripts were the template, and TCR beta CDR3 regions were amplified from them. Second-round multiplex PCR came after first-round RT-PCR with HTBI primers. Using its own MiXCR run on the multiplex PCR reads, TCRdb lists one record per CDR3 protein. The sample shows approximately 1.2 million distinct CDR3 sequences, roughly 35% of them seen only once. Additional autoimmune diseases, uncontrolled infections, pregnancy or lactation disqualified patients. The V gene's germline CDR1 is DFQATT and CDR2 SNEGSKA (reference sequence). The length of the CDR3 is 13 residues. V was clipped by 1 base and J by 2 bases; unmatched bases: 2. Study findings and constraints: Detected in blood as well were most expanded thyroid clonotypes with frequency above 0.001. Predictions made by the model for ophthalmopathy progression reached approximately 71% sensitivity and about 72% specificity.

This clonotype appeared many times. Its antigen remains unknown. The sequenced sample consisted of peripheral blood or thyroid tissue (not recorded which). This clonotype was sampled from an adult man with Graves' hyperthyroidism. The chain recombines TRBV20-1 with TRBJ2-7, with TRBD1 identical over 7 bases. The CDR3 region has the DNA TGCAGTGCTAGAGCTCAGGGGGCCTACGAGCAGTACTTC. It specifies CSARAQGAYEQYF.